This TCR beta chain was documented in a study of cytomegalovirus exposure and HLA in healthy donors. The study, taken as a whole, reports: In an earlier analysis, productive rearrangement rates for most beta V segments clustered near 87% or 30%. Another analysis was done later, and it associated over 15,000 TCR beta sequences with HLA alleles at 0.05 false discovery rate.

A word on this clone: Its specificity is not known.

Amplification used 60 Vbeta primers and 13 Jbeta primers. This table comes from immunoSEQ multiplex PCR, and its TCRdb copy is limited to in-frame clones, with some not included. Among 100,000 to 150,000 clones listed, approximately 74% were seen once. Germline lookup yields CDR1 SGHVS and CDR2 FQNEAQ. The CDR3 sequence is 16 residues long. V was pared by 1 base and J by 4 bases, with 14 bases between. This rearrangement joins TRBV7-8 to TRBJ2-1; a possible D gene is TRBD2 (5 bases). This TCR came from a male donor in good health and CMV-seronegative. Specimen: PBMCs. This CDR3 reads CASSLEFFRGYNEQFF. For the CDR3, the DNA is TGTGCCAGCAGCTTAGAGTTTTTCCGGGGTTACAATGAGCAGTTCTTC.